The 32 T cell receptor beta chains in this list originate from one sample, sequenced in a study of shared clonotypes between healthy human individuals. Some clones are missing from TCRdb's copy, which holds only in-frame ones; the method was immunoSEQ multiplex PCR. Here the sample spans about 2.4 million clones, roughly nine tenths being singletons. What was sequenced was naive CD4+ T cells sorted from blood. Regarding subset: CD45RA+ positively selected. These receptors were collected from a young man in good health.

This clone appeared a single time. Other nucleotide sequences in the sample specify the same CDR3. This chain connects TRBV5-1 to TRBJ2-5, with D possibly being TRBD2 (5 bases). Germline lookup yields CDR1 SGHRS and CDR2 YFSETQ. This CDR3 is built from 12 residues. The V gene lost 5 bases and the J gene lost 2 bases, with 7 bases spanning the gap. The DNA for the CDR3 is TGCGCCAGCAGTCGGGGACAAGAGACCCAGTACTTC. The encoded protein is CASSRGQETQYF. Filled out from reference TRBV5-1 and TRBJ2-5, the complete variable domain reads KAGVTQTPRYLIKTRGQQVTLSCSPISGHRSVSWYQQTPGQGLQFLFEYFSETQRNKGNFPGRFSGRQFSNSRSEMNVSTLELGDSALYLCASSRGQETQYFGPGTRLLVL.

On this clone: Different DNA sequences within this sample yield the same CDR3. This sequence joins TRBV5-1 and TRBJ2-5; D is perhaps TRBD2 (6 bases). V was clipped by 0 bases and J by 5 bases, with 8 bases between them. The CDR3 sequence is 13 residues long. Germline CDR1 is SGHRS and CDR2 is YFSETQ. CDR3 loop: CASSLEGGETQYF. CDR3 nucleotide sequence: TGCGCCAGCAGCTTGGAAGGAGGGGAGACCCAGTACTTC.

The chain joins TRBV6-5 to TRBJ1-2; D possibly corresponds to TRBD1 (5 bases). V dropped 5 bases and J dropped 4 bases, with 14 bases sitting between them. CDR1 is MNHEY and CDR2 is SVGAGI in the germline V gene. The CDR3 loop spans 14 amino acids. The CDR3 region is CASSGGGGTYGYTF. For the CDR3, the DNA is TGTGCCAGCAGTGGCGGTGGGGGGACCTATGGCTACACCTTC.

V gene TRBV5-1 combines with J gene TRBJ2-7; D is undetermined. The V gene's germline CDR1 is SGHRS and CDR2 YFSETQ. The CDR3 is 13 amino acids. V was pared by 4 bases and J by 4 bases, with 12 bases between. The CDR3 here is CASSPSETYEQYF. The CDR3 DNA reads TGCGCCAGCAGCCCCTCGGAAACGTACGAGCAGTACTTC. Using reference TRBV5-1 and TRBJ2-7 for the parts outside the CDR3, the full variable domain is KAGVTQTPRYLIKTRGQQVTLSCSPISGHRSVSWYQQTPGQGLQFLFEYFSETQRNKGNFPGRFSGRQFSNSRSEMNVSTLELGDSALYLCASSPSETYEQYFGPGTRLTVT.

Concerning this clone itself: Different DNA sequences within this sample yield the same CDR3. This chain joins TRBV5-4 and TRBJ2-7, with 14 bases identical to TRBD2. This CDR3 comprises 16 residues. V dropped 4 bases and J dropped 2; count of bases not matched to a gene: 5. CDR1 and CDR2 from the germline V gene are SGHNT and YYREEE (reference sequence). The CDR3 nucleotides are TGTGCCAGCAGCCTCGGACTAGCGGGAGGCCCCTACGAGCAGTACTTC. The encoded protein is CASSLGLAGGPYEQYF.

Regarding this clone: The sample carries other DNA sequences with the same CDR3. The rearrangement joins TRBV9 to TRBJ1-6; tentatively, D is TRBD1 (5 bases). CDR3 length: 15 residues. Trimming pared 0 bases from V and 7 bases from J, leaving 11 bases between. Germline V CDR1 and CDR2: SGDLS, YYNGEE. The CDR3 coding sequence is TGTGCCAGCAGCGTAGGAGGCGGGGGGAATTCACCCCTCCACTTT. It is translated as CASSVGGGGNSPLHF.

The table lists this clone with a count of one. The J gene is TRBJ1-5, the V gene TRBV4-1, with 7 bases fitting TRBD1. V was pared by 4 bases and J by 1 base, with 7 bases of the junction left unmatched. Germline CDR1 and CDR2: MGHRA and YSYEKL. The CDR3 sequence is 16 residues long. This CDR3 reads CASSPTQGQSNQPQHF. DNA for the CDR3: TGCGCCAGCAGCCCTACACAGGGGCAAAGCAATCAGCCCCAGCATTTT.

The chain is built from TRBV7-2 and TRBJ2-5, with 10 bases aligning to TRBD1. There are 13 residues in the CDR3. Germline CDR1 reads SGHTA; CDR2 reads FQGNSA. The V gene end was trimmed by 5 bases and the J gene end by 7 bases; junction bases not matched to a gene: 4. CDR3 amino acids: CASSQGQGRTQYF. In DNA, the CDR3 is TGTGCCAGCAGCCAGGGACAGGGGAGGACCCAGTACTTC.

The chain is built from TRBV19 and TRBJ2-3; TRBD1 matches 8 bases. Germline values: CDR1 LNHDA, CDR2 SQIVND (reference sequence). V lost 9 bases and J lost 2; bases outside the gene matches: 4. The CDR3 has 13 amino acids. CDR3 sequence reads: CASGQGSTDTQYF. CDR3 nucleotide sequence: TGTGCCAGCGGACAGGGATCCACAGATACGCAGTATTTT. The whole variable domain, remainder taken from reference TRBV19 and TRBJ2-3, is DGGITQSPKYLFRKEGQNVTLSCEQNLNHDAMYWYRQDPGQGLRLIYYSQIVNDFQKGDIAEGYSVSREKKESFPLTVTSAQKNPTAFYLCASGQGSTDTQYFGPGTRLTVL.

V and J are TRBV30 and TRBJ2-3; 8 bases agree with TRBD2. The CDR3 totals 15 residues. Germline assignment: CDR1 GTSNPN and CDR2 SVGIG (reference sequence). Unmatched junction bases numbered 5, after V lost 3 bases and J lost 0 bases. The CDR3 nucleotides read TGTGCCTGGAGCGGACTAGCCGTTAGCACAGATACGCAGTATTTT. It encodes CAWSGLAVSTDTQYF.

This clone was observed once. This CDR3 reads CASSLEAYEQYF. In nucleotides, the CDR3 is TGTGCCAGCAGCTTGGAAGCCTACGAGCAGTACTTC. The V gene is TRBV5-5, the J gene TRBJ2-7; D is undetermined. CDR3 size: 12 residues. With 0 bases removed from V and 2 bases from J, the gap between germline ends came to 3 bases. Germline V CDR1 and CDR2: SGHKS, YYEKEE (reference sequence).

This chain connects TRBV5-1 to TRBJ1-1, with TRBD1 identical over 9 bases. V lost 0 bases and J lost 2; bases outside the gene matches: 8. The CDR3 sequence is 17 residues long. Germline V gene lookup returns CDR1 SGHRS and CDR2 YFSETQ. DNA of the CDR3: TGCGCCAGCAGCTTGGCCGGTACAGGGGGCTTTAACACTGAAGCTTTCTTT. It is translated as CASSLAGTGGFNTEAFF.

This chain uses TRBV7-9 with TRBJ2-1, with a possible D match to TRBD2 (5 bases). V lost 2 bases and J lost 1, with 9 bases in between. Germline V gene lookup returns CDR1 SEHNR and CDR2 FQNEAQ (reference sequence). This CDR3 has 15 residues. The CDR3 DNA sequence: TGTGCCAGCAGCTTACGGGGTCAATCCTACAATGAGCAGTTCTTC. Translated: CASSLRGQSYNEQFF.

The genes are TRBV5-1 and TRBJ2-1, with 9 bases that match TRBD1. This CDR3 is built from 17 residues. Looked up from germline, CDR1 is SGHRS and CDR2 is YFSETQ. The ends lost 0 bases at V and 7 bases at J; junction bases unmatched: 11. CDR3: CASSLAWSRDRGNEQFF. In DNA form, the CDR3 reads TGCGCCAGCAGCTTGGCCTGGTCTCGTGACAGGGGGAATGAGCAGTTCTTC.

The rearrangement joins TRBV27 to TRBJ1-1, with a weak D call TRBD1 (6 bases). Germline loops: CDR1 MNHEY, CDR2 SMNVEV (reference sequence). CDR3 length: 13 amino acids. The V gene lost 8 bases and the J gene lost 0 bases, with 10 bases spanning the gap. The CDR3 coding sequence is TGTGCCAGCCAGGGACAAATGAACACTGAAGCTTTCTTT. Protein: CASQGQMNTEAFF.

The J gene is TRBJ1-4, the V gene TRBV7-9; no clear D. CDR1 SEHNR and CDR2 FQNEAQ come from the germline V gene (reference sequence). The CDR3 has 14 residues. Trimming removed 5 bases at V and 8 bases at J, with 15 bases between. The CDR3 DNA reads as TGTGCCAGCAGCGTCGGACCCGGCGGGGAAAAACTGTTTTTT. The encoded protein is CASSVGPGGEKLFF.

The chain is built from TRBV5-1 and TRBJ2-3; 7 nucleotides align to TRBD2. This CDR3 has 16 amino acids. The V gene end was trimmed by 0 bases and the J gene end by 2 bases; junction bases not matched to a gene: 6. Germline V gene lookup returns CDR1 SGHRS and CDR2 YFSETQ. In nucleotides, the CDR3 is TGCGCCAGCAGCTTGGAAAGGCGGGGGACCACAGATACGCAGTATTTT. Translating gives CASSLERRGTTDTQYF. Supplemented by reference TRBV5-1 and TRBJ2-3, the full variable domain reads KAGVTQTPRYLIKTRGQQVTLSCSPISGHRSVSWYQQTPGQGLQFLFEYFSETQRNKGNFPGRFSGRQFSNSRSEMNVSTLELGDSALYLCASSLERRGTTDTQYFGPGTRLTVL.

The CDR3, as DNA: TGTGCCAGCAGTGAATGGGAGGGTTATAGCAATCAGCCCCAGCATTTT. Its protein is CASSEWEGYSNQPQHF. The chain combines TRBV2 with TRBJ1-5; D not certain. CDR1 and CDR2 from the germline V gene are SNHLY and FYNNEI. V lost 2 bases and J lost 0, with 11 bases in between. This CDR3 region has 16 residues.

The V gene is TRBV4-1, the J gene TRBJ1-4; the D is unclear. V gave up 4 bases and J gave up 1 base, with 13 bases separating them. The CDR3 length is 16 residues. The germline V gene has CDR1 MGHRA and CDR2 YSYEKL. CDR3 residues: CASSPTGSRTNEKLFF. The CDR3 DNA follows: TGCGCCAGCAGCCCAACCGGATCGAGAACTAATGAAAAACTGTTTTTT.

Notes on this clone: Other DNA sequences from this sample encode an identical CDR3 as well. CDR3 bases: TGTGCCAGCAGCCAAGCCTTAAACACTGAAGCTTTCTTT. Translated: CASSQALNTEAFF. The chain uses TRBV14 and TRBJ1-1, with D hard to call. Germline-derived CDR1 and CDR2 are SGHDN and FVKESK. Between the trimmed V and J ends, which lost 1 base and 2 bases, there was a span of 5 bases. CDR3 size: 13 residues.

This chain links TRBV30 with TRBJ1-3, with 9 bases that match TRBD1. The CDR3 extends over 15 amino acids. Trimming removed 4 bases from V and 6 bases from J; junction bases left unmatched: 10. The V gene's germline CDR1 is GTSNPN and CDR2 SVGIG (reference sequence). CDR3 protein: CAWIKDRGYKNTIYF. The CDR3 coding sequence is TGTGCCTGGATTAAGGACAGGGGATATAAAAACACCATATATTTT.

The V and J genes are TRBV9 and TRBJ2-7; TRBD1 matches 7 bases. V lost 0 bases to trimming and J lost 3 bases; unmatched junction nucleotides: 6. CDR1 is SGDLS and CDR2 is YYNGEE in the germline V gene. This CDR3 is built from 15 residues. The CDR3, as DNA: TGTGCCAGCAGCGTAGGAGGACAGGCTTTCTACGAGCAGTACTTC. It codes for CASSVGGQAFYEQYF. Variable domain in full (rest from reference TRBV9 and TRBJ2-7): DSGVTQTPKHLITATGQRVTLRCSPRSGDLSVYWYQQSLDQGLQFLIQYYNGEERAKGNILERFSAQQFPDLHSELNLSSLELGDSALYFCASSVGGQAFYEQYFGPGTRLTVT.

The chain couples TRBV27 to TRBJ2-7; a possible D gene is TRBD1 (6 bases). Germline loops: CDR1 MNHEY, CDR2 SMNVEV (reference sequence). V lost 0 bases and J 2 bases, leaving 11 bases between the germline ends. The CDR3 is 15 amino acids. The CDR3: CASSLSGQTTYEQYF. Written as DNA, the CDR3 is TGTGCCAGCAGTTTATCCGGACAGACAACCTACGAGCAGTACTTC.

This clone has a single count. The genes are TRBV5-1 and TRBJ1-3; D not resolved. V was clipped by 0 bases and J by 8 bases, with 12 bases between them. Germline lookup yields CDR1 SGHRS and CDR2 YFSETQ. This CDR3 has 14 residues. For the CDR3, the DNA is TGCGCCAGCAGCTTGGGTAGGGAGCCGTACACCATATATTTT. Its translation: CASSLGREPYTIYF.

CDR3 sequence reads: CASSQALDTTNYGYTF. In nucleotides, the CDR3 is TGCGCCAGCAGCCAGGCCCTGGACACAACTAACTATGGCTACACCTTC. The chain carries TRBV4-3 and TRBJ1-2; possible D gene TRBD1, 5 bases. V lost 3 bases and J 0 bases, leaving 14 bases between the germline ends. Looked up from germline, CDR1 is LGHNA and CDR2 is YSLEER. This CDR3 has 16 amino acids.

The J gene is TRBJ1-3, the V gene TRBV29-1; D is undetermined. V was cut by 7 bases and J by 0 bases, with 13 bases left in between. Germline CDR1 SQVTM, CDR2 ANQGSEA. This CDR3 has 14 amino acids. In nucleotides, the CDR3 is TGCAGCGGGAGGGTCGACCGCTCTGGAAACACCATATATTTT. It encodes CSGRVDRSGNTIYF.

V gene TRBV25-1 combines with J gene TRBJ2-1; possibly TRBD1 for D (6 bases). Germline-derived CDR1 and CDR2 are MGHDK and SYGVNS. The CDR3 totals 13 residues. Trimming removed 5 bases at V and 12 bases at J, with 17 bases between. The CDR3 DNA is TGTGCCAGCAGTTCCCCCTACCTAGGGGGGCAGTTCTTC. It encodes CASSSPYLGGQFF.

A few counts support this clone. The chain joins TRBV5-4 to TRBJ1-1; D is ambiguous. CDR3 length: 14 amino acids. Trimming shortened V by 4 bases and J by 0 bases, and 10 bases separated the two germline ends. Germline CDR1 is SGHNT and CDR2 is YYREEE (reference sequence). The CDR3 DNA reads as TGTGCCAGCAGCCCGGCATGGTTGAACACTGAAGCTTTCTTT. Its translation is CASSPAWLNTEAFF.

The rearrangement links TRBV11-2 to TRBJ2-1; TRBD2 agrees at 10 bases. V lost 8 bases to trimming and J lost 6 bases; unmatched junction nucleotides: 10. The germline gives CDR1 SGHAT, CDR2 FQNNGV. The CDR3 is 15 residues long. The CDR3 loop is CASRDVASGSNEQFF. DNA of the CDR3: TGTGCCAGCCGGGATGTGGCTAGCGGGAGCAATGAGCAGTTCTTC.

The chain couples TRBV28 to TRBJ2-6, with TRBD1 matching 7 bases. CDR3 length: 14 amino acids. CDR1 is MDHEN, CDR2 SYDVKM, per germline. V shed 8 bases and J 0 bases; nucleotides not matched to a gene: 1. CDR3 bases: TGTGCCAGCCGGACAGGCTCTGGGGCCAACGTCCTGACTTTC. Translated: CASRTGSGANVLTF.

The CDR3 sequence: CASRSESRGSNQPQHF. The CDR3 DNA sequence: TGTGCCAGTCGATCGGAAAGCAGGGGCAGCAATCAGCCCCAGCATTTT. This chain connects TRBV19 to TRBJ1-5; D is perhaps TRBD1 (6 bases). V lost 8 bases to trimming and J lost 1 base, with 18 bases between them. The CDR3 has 16 amino acids. The V gene's germline CDR1 is LNHDA and CDR2 SQIVND (reference sequence).

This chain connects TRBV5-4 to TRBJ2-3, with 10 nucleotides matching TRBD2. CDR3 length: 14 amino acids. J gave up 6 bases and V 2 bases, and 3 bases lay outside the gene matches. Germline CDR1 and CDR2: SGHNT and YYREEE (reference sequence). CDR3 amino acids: CASSFGTSDDTQYF. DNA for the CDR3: TGTGCCAGCAGCTTCGGGACTAGCGACGATACGCAGTATTTT. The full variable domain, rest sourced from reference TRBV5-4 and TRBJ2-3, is ETGVTQSPTHLIKTRGQQVTLRCSSQSGHNTVSWYQQALGQGPQFIFQYYREEENGRGNFPPRFSGLQFPNYSSELNVNALELDDSALYLCASSFGTSDDTQYFGPGTRLTVL.